The source of this TCR beta chain is a study of OX40 agonist ivuxolimab in advanced cancers. General notes on the study: Ivuxolimab, which targeted the costimulatory receptor OX40 (CD134), was an agonistic, fully human IgG2 monoclonal antibody. Intravenous ivuxolimab was administered to patients every 2 weeks at six dose levels: 0.01, 0.1, 0.3, 1.5, 3 and 10 mg/kg. Among the roughly 50 dose-escalation patients, some 19 had hepatocellular carcinoma, about 15 melanoma, 9 renal cell carcinoma and 9 head and neck cancer. In the dose-escalation cohort, more than 80% of patients were male, and the mean age was roughly 56 years with a range of roughly 23 to 79. Prior anti-PD-1, anti-PD-L1 or anti-CTLA-4 therapy was permitted, and approximately 40% of dose-escalation patients had received checkpoint inhibitors. Partial responses occurred in three dose-escalation patients, of whom one had hepatocellular carcinoma and two had cutaneous melanoma. Peripheral TCRbeta sequencing aimed to test whether ivuxolimab altered TCR sequence diversity and caused clonal T-cell expansion. The paper reports the monotherapy dose-escalation portion (N of about 52 patients) of the phase I ivuxolimab trial.

Overall study outcomes, separate from this receptor: Low levels of normalized T-cell clonal expansion were also seen in some patients who did not respond. Clonal expansion of both CD4+ and CD8+ blood T cells was observed from baseline to week 6 at doses 0.1 to 3.0 mg/kg. The antigen specificity of the clonally expanded peripheral T cells was not determined. After ivuxolimab, CD8+ T cells had more expanded clones than CD4+ T cells on average. In the 0.1-3.0 mg/kg groups, partial responders had among the lowest normalized peripheral clonal expansion, particularly in CD8+ T cells.

Genomic DNA was extracted from sorted cells for sequencing of the TCRbeta CDR3 region. The immunoSEQ Assay was used for sequencing of TCRbeta CDR3 regions. Imported from immuneACCESS, the table was reduced by TCRdb to in-frame sequences with V and J called. These copies leave out some clones; in studies compared against another copy, an unresolved V gene accounts for under half, and the cause of the remainder is not known. The sample profile shows 55,000 to 65,000 clones; around 84% of them were found once. The ten largest clones represent around 0.99% of the sample. The CDR3 sequence holds 13 residues, the cysteine and phenylalanine included. The retained sequence is limited to the CDR3, 39 bases, with the frame set at the first base. The CDR1 and CDR2 encoded by the germline V gene (reference sequence) are LNHDA and SQIVND. This clone was observed a handful of times. The specificity of this receptor is unknown. The record has no base qualities; no much larger clone is one base away.

Patients with autoimmune disease history or receiving systemic immunosuppression were excluded from the trial. Peripheral blood for TCR sequencing was drawn from every dose cohort at baseline, at cycle 4 day 1 and at cycle 7 day 1. The samples were taken from a phase I, first-in-human, multicenter, open-label dose-escalation trial of ivuxolimab. The trial enrolled adults with locally advanced or metastatic head and neck squamous cell, hepatocellular, melanoma or renal cell carcinoma. Before TCR sequencing, CD4+ T cells and CD8+ T cells from peripheral blood were sorted into separate populations. Sequenced material: CD4+ or CD8+ T cells sorted from blood, taken in a trial of the OX40 agonist ivuxolimab. The V gene is TRBV19 and the J gene is TRBJ1-4; a weak D assignment points to TRBD1 (5 bases agree). This TCR came from an adult with an advanced solid tumor such as melanoma, head and neck, liver or kidney cancer. The nucleotide sequence reads TGTGCGACAAAGGGGCGGGCTAATGAAAAACTGTTTTTT. It is translated as CATKGRANEKLFF.